A selection of T cell receptor beta chains follows, all from one sample in a study of shared clonotypes between healthy human individuals. The assay was immunoSEQ multiplex PCR, and TCRdb's table has in-frame clones only and misses some. Of roughly 2,000,000 clones detected, 85% to 95% appear once; the ten largest clones hold about 1.7%. Sequenced sample: naive CD8+ T cells from PBMCs. Source of these receptors: a man between 18 and 35 years old in good health. Some clones in this sample may be carry-over from other donors' samples. CDR3s include the opening cysteine and the closing phenylalanine or tryptophan.

V gene: TRBV19
J gene: TRBJ2-1
CDR3 protein: CATEGPAGYNEQFF

V gene: TRBV6-1
J gene: TRBJ1-5
CDR3 protein: CASSAWTDDSNQPQHF

V gene: TRBV5-8
J gene: TRBJ1-1
CDR3 protein: CASRYRVLSSPEAFF

V gene: TRBV7-9
J gene: TRBJ2-5
CDR3 protein: CASSPNVLVSGEETQYF

V gene: TRBV16
J gene: TRBJ2-7
CDR3 protein: CASSQTGQGAYEQYF

V gene: TRBV9
J gene: TRBJ1-5
CDR3 protein: CASSPGNSNQPQHF

V gene: TRBV30
J gene: TRBJ1-1
CDR3 protein: CAWSSKWQENTEAFF

V gene: TRBV28
J gene: TRBJ1-1
CDR3 protein: CASSFREPMNTEAFF

V gene: TRBV7-9
J gene: TRBJ2-1
CDR3 protein: CASSVTGGGYNEQFF

V gene: TRBV7-9
J gene: TRBJ1-1
CDR3 protein: CASSLTWKSGVHTEAFF

V gene: TRBV27
J gene: TRBJ2-7
CDR3 protein: CAIRPLKSSYEQYF

V gene: TRBV4-1
J gene: TRBJ1-1
CDR3 protein: CASSQVSMPYTEAFF

V gene: TRBV19
J gene: TRBJ1-5
CDR3 protein: CASSKVPGQGAVNQPQHF

V gene: TRBV11-3
J gene: TRBJ2-2
CDR3 protein: CASSLVAGLNTGELFF

V gene: TRBV28
J gene: TRBJ2-2
CDR3 protein: CASSLKGLVGELFF

V gene: TRBV28
J gene: TRBJ2-3
CDR3 protein: CASSFLAGVRDTQYF

V gene: TRBV4-3
J gene: TRBJ2-2
CDR3 protein: CASSQGSGGAVQGNPGELFF

V gene: TRBV19
J gene: TRBJ2-5
CDR3 protein: CASSIAGDHQETQYF

V gene: TRBV27
J gene: TRBJ1-4
CDR3 protein: CASSLFSAREKLFF

V gene: TRBV5-6
J gene: TRBJ2-1
CDR3 protein: CASSFGGTYNEQFF

V gene: TRBV6-1
J gene: TRBJ2-7
CDR3 protein: CASSEAGTAYEQYF

V gene: TRBV19
J gene: TRBJ1-1
CDR3 protein: CASSVRQGGGTEAFF